This T cell receptor beta chain was retrieved from a study of blood T cells in healthy people across ages. Study-level information: Roughly one uniquely barcoded beta molecule per two T cells was captured. Study-wide points: A roughly linear fall in TCR beta diversity per million T cells was seen with increasing age.

The CDR3 sequence is 17 residues long. The germline V gene has CDR1 SGDLS and CDR2 YYNGEE. RNA extraction gave at least 5 micrograms of total RNA per sample. A sample-barcoded 5' primer and a J-beta primer mix were used in a second PCR of about 6 to 12 cycles. TCRdb itself ran the 5' RACE reads through MiXCR, one entry per CDR3 protein. Here the sample spans about 570,000 distinct CDR3 sequences, roughly a quarter being singletons. As regards this clonotype: What it binds is not known. Germline is not matched at one junction end, which may reflect a read error.

These data were also reused for a study on T cells of mothers and their children. Turning to that study: Not a single persistent microchimeric T cell clone was detected.

The origin of this receptor is a boy younger than 10 in good health. V and J are TRBV9 and TRBJ2-3; TRBD1 or TRBD2 may be the D gene (5 bases each). The source material was blood. CDR3 loop: CAGSAGWGKGRTDTQYF. DNA for the CDR3: TGTGCCGGCAGCGCTGGGTGGGGGAAAGGACGCACAGATACGCAGTATTTT. The full variable domain, in which reference TRBV9 and TRBJ2-3 provide the parts outside the CDR3, is DSGVTQTPKHLITATGQRVTLRCSPRSGDLSVYWYQQSLDQGLQFLIQYYNGEERAKGNILERFSAQQFPDLHSELNLSSLELGDSALYFCAGSAGWGKGRTDTQYFGPGTRLTVL.